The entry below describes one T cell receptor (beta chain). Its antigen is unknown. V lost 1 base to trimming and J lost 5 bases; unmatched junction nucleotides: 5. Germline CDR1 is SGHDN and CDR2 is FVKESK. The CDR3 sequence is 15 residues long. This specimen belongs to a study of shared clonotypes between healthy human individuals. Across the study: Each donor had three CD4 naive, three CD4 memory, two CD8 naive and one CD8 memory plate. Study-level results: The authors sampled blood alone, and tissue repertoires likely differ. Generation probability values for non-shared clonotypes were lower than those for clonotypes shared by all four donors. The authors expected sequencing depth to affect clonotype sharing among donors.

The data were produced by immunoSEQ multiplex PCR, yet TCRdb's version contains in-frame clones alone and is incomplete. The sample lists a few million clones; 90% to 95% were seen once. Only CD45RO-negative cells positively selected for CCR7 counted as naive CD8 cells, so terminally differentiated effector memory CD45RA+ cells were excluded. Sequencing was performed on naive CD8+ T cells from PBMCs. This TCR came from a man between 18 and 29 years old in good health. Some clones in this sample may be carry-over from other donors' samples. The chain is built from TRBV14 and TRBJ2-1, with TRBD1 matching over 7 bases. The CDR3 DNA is TGTGCCAGCAGCCAAGGTTGGGACAGTAACAATGAGCAGTTCTTC. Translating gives CASSQGWDSNNEQFF.